This T cell receptor (beta chain) was profiled in a study of cytomegalovirus exposure and HLA in healthy donors. Concerning this clone: Its target is unknown.

Both 60 Vbeta primers and 13 Jbeta primers went into the PCR. Generated by immunoSEQ multiplex PCR, the TCRdb table keeps only in-frame clones and is missing some. The sample carries some 150,000 clones, roughly 80% recorded once. Study observations and caveats: TCR beta chains associated with HLA were, in a later analysis, more clonally expanded than equally common others. It was reported in a later analysis that an Asian-associated ancestry cluster showed fewer N-insertions than the roughly 670-donor mean. The HLA-A and HLA-B alleles of most subjects were reportedly predicted accurately from TCR beta sequences.

The J segment lost 5 bases and the V segment lost 5 bases, leaving 6 bases of the junction unmatched. The CDR3 runs 15 residues. CDR1 and CDR2 (germline): MNHEY, SVGAGI. The V call is TRBV6-5, the J call TRBJ2-5; 12 bases line up with TRBD2. The TCR originated in a man aged 18 to 30 in good health and CMV-seropositive. The sequenced sample consisted of PBMCs. DNA of the CDR3: TGTGCCAGCAGTCTCTGGACTAGCGGGACTGAGACCCAGTACTTC. Its protein is CASSLWTSGTETQYF.